This T cell receptor (beta chain) was obtained from a study of beta chain features in type 1 diabetes. This clone has more than one count but fewer than ten. Antigen specificity is unknown. TCRB transcripts that were expressed got sequenced, as all of the isolated RNA had been reverse transcribed. The table came from immunoSEQ multiplex PCR; TCRdb's copy has only in-frame clones and leaves some out. The table shows about 360,000 clones, with 10% to 15% occurring only once. CDR3 size: 13 residues. CDR1 is MDHEN, CDR2 SYDVKM, per germline. Deletions cut 8 bases from V and 4 bases from J, with 12 bases between. Broader study findings: It was possible that PCR favored shorter templates, equally so in patients and controls. TCRB CDR3 length was moderately but significantly reduced in all four CD4+ subsets of Type 1 diabetes patients.

The clonotype comes from a man between 18 and 29 years old in good health. The sample consisted of naive CD4+ T cells from blood. The rearrangement uses TRBV28 and TRBJ2-1, with D possibly matching TRBD1 (6 bases). Written as DNA, the CDR3 is TGTGCCAGCGCCGGACAGCCATACAATGAGCAGTTCTTC. The encoded protein is CASAGQPYNEQFF.